Following are 13 T cell receptor beta chains from one sample sequenced in a study of T cells in narcolepsy (dated by TCRdb to the late 2010s). Library creation used the immunoSEQ multiplex PCR assay. TCRdb obtained this table from immuneACCESS and retained in-frame rearrangements with V and J assigned. These tables miss some clones; where compared with another copy, unresolved V genes account for less than half of the shortfall, and the remainder is unexplained. The sample contains approximately 10,000 clones, just under 95% of them found a single time. Approximately 1.2% of the sample goes to the ten largest clones. The source material was CD45RA- memory CD4+ T cells from PBMCs. The cell subset or site label on this specimen signifies: memory T cells sorted ex vivo from peripheral blood. These receptor sequences come from a human donor with narcolepsy.

The genes are TRBV7-2 and TRBJ2-3; 7 positions agree with TRBD2. Per the germline V gene, CDR1 is SGHTA and CDR2 is FQGNSA. Trimming at V came to 3 bases and at J to 3 bases, leaving 0 bases not matched to a gene. CDR3 length: 13 amino acids. The CDR3 loop is CASSFGRTDTQYF. In DNA, the CDR3 is TGTGCCAGCAGCTTCGGGAGGACAGATACGCAGTATTTT.

The V gene is TRBV5-1, the J gene TRBJ1-2; 7 bases align to TRBD1. The CDR3 totals 12 residues. Germline V CDR1 and CDR2: SGHRS, YFSETQ. Unmatched junction bases numbered 0, after V lost 0 bases and J lost 7 bases. CDR3 sequence: CASSLGQGGYTF. The CDR3 nucleotides are TGCGCCAGCAGCTTGGGACAGGGTGGCTACACCTTC.

The chain combines TRBV7-2 with TRBJ2-5; either TRBD1 or TRBD2 may fit D (5 bases each). Deletions cut 1 base from V and 4 bases from J, with 13 bases between. Germline CDR1 and CDR2: SGHTA and FQGNSA. This CDR3 spans 15 amino acids. As DNA, the CDR3 is TGTGCCAGCAGCTTAGGGGGGACGCAGAGAGAGACCCAGTACTTC. Encoded protein: CASSLGGTQRETQYF.

The rearrangement joins TRBV5-4 to TRBJ2-2, with D hard to call. The V end lost 4 bases, the J end lost 4 bases, and 8 bases lay between the germline ends. CDR1 SGHNT and CDR2 YYREEE come from the germline V gene (reference sequence). The CDR3 sequence is 13 residues long. The CDR3 loop reads CASSKGFTGELFF. DNA for the CDR3: TGTGCCAGCAGCAAGGGATTCACCGGGGAGCTGTTTTTT.

The chain has TRBV11-2 and TRBJ2-3; no reliable D call. The CDR3 length is 14 residues. Germline CDR1 reads SGHAT; CDR2 reads FQNNGV. V was trimmed by 3 bases and J by 0 bases, leaving 7 bases between them. CDR3 residues: CASSFWESTDTQYF. CDR3 DNA sequence: TGTGCCAGCAGCTTTTGGGAAAGCACAGATACGCAGTATTTT. Filled out from reference TRBV11-2 and TRBJ2-3, the complete variable domain reads EAGVAQSPRYKIIEKRQSVAFWCNPISGHATLYWYQQILGQGPKLLIQFQNNGVVDDSQLPKDRFSAERLKGVDSTLKIQPAKLEDSAVYLCASSFWESTDTQYFGPGTRLTVL.

DNA for the CDR3: TGTGCCAGCTTCTCAAGCAGCACGAACACTGAAGCTTTCTTT. Translating it yields CASFSSSTNTEAFF. The chain joins TRBV5-4 to TRBJ1-1; D is unclear. This CDR3 comprises 14 residues. V was shortened by 7 bases and J by 1 base, with 14 bases between the two germline ends. Germline assignment: CDR1 SGHNT and CDR2 YYREEE (reference sequence).

The CDR3 DNA reads as TGTGCCAGCAGCTTGGAAGACGGAGCTAACTATGGCTACACCTTC. It is translated as CASSLEDGANYGYTF. The rearrangement uses TRBV5-4 and TRBJ1-2; D call uncertain. Trimming removed 0 bases from V and 0 bases from J, with 9 bases in between. CDR1 is SGHNT and CDR2 is YYREEE in the germline V gene (reference sequence). CDR3 length: 15 residues.

The chain carries TRBV2 and TRBJ2-3; possible D gene TRBD1, 5 bases. Germline V gives CDR1 SNHLY, CDR2 FYNNEI. V was trimmed by 7 bases and J by 4 bases, leaving 18 bases between them. The CDR3 is 15 residues long. This CDR3 is CASTFRVNTPDTQYF. CDR3 in DNA: TGTGCCAGCACCTTCAGGGTAAACACACCAGATACGCAGTATTTT.

V is TRBV30 and J is TRBJ1-2; weak D call: TRBD1 (6 bases). V lost 2 bases to trimming and J lost 7 bases, with 20 bases between them. This CDR3 is built from 15 residues. Germline lookup yields CDR1 GTSNPN and CDR2 SVGIG (reference sequence). CDR3 sequence: CAWSRDTTLGGGYTF. CDR3 nucleotides: TGTGCCTGGAGTCGGGACACTACTCTAGGGGGTGGCTACACCTTC.

The chain joins TRBV19 to TRBJ2-1, with TRBD2 matching over 9 bases. After removal of 7 bases from V and 7 bases from J, the junction contained 17 bases not matched to a gene. The CDR3 loop spans 17 amino acids. Germline assignment: CDR1 LNHDA and CDR2 SQIVND (reference sequence). This chain's CDR3 is CASTSTGLALRGNEQFF. In DNA, the CDR3 is TGTGCCAGTACCTCCACGGGACTAGCCTTGCGAGGGAATGAGCAGTTCTTC.

The chain couples TRBV6-5 to TRBJ1-3; the D gene is possibly TRBD1 (6 bases). This CDR3 comprises 15 residues. V lost 0 bases to trimming and J lost 4 bases, with 10 bases between them. Germline CDR1 reads MNHEY; CDR2 reads SVGAGI. The CDR3 is CASSYSNGGGNTIYF. In DNA, the CDR3 is TGTGCCAGCAGTTACTCGAATGGGGGCGGAAACACCATATATTTT.

The V gene is TRBV2, the J gene TRBJ2-3; 7 bases fit TRBD2. V was clipped by 1 base and J by 14 bases; unmatched bases: 3. CDR1 is SNHLY, CDR2 FYNNEI, per germline. CDR3 length: 11 residues. This chain's CDR3 is CASSEEAGVYF. The CDR3 DNA reads TGTGCCAGCAGTGAAGAGGCGGGGGTGTATTTT.

The chain recombines TRBV6-6 with TRBJ2-7; 9 bases agree with TRBD1. V trimming: 7 bases; J trimming: 3 bases; junction bases outside the gene matches: 4. Germline V gives CDR1 MNHNY, CDR2 SVGAGI (reference sequence). This CDR3 comprises 13 residues. The CDR3 protein is CASTRTGDYEQYF. CDR3 sequence (DNA): TGTGCCAGCACGAGGACAGGGGACTACGAGCAGTACTTC.